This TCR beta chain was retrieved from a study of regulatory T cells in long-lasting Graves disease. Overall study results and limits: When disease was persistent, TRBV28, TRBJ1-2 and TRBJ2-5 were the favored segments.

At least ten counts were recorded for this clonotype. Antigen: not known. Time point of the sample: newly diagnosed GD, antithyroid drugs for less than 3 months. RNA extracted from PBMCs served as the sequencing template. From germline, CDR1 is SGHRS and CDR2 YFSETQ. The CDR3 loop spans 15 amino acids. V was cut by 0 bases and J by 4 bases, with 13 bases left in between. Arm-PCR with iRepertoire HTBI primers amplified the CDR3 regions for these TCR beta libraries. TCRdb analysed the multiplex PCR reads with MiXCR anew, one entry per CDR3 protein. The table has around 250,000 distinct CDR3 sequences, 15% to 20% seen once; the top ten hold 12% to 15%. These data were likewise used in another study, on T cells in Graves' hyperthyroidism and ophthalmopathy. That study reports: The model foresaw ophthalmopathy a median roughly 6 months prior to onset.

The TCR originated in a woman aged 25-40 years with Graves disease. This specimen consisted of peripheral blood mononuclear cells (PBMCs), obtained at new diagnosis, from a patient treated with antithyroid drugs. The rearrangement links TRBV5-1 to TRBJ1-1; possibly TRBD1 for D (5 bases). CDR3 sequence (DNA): TGCGCCAGCAGCTTGGGGACTGGGGGGAGCACTGAAGCTTTCTTT. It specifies CASSLGTGGSTEAFF.